This TCR beta chain was retrieved from a study of T cell responses to AZD1222 COVID-19 vaccine. Notes on this clone: Its matching antigen is unknown.

General study points: Donors were mostly white British, more females; clonal diversity possibly underestimated. Reportedly, close to half of spike-specific TCRs are directed against unmutated variant regions.

Only in-frame clones appear in the TCRdb table, and some are missing; sequencing was by immunoSEQ multiplex PCR. The sample has some 130,000 clones, roughly 92% seen once. The CDR3 runs 15 residues. Trimming cost V 1 base and J 7 bases; bases outside gene matches: 6. The germline CDR1 and CDR2 sequences are SGHTA and FQGTGA. The rearrangement uses TRBV7-3 and TRBJ2-1; 8 bases fit TRBD2. This TCR derives from an adult in good health. The source material was peripheral blood, sampled on day 0 of AZD1222 vaccination. The CDR3 DNA is TGTGCCAGCAGCTTAAGCGGCGGGAGGCAGAATGAGCAGTTCTTC. The encoded protein is CASSLSGGRQNEQFF.